A single count supports the clone carrying this T cell receptor (beta chain). This sample is drawn from a study of blood T cell repertoires in COVID-19. Study-wide context: Both acute and convalescent COVID-19 samples were obtained from the United States, Italy and Spain. Sample material is recorded as cDNA or gDNA derived from T cells, B-cell-depleted T cells, or PBMCs.

The CDR3 is 11 amino acids. V was cut by 8 bases and J by 0 bases, with 5 bases left in between. Germline CDR1 reads MNHEY; CDR2 reads SVGAGI. Original processing notes: Estimation of nucleated cell counts was performed using reference gene primer amplification. TCRdb keeps only in-frame clones here, not all; method: immunoSEQ multiplex PCR. The V and J calls and the clone size are those of that table, but D and trimming were determined from the DNA. The data contain fewer than 200,000 clones, about 85% of them singletons. Sequencing input: peripheral blood. This sequence joins TRBV6-5 and TRBJ2-7, with D hard to call. The TCR comes from a man aged 60 to 69 who had recovered from COVID-19. DNA of the CDR3: TGTGCCAGCTTTAACTCCTACGAGCAGTACTTC. Amino acids: CASFNSYEQYF.